This entry is about one T cell receptor beta chain. Chemo-refractory metastatic non-small-cell lung cancer patients underwent focal radiation alongside CTLA-4 blockade with ipilimumab. The data derive from a study of radiotherapy plus CTLA-4 blockade in lung cancer. Turning to the study itself: Disease control was seen in over 25% of patients, objective responses in about 18%.

Clones were sequenced by immunoSEQ multiplex PCR, and TCRdb holds only the in-frame ones, with some missing. The sample lists about 26,000 clones, approximately 77% occurring once. The sample in question was peripheral blood, obtained from a patient treated with radiotherapy plus ipilimumab. This clonotype originated in a human donor with non-small cell lung cancer that progressed on radiotherapy plus ipilimumab.

CDR3 sequence reads: CASSFDMWDRSYEQYF. The CDR3 DNA reads TGTGCCAGCAGTTTCGACATGTGGGACAGGTCCTACGAGCAGTACTTC. J is TRBJ2-7 and V is TRBV28; 8 bases agree with TRBD1. With 3 bases clipped from V and 1 base from J, the junction kept 8 bases outside the gene matches. The CDR3 consists of 16 residues. Germline CDR1 and CDR2: MDHEN and SYDVKM.